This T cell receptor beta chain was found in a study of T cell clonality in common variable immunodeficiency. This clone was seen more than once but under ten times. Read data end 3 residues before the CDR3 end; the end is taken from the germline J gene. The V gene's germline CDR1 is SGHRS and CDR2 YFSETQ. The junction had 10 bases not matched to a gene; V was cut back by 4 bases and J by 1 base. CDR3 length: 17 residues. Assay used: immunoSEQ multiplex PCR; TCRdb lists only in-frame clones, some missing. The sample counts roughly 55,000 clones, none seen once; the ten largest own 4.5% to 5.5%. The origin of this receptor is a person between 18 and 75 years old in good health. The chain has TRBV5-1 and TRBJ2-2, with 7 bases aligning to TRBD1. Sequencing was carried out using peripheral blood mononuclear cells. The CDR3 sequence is CASSRTLTGWNTGELFF. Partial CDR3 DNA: TGCGCCAGCAGCCGCACCCTGACAGGGTGGAACACCGGGGAG.